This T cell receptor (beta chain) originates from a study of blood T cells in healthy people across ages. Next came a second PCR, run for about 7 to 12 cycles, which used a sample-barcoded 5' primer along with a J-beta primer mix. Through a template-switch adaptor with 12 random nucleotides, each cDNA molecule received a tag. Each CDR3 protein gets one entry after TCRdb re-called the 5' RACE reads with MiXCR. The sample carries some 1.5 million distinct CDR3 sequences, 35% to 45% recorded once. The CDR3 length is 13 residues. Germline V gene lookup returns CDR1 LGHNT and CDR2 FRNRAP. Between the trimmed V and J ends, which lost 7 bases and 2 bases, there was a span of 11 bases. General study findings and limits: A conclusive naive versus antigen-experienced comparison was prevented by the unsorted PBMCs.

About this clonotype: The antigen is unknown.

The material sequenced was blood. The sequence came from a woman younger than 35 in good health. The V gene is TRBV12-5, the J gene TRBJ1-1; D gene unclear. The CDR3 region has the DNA TGTGCTAGTGCCACCCTTAGTAACACTGAAGCTTTCTTT. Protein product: CASATLSNTEAFF.